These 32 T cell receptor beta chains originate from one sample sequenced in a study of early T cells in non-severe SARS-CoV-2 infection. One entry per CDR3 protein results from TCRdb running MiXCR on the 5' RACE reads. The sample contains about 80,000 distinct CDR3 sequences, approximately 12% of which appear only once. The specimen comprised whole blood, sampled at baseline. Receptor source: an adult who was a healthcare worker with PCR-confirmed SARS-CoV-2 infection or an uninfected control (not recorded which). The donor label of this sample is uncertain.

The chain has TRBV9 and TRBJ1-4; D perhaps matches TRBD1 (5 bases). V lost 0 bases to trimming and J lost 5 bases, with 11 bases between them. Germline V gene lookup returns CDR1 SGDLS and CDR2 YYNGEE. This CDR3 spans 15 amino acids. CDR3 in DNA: TGTGCCAGCAGCGTAGGGGGGAGCAGCAATGAAAAACTGTTTTTT. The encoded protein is CASSVGGSSNEKLFF.

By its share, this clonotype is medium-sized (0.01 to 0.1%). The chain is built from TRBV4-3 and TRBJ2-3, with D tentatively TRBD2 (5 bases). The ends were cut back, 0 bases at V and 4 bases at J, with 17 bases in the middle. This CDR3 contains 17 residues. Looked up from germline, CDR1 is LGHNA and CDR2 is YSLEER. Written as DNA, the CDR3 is TGCGCCAGCAGCCAAGAGCGGGTAGCCTCATCAGCAGATACGCAGTATTTT. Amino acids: CASSQERVASSADTQYF.

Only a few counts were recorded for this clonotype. CDR3 DNA sequence: TGTGCCAGCAGCCCGACGCGAGGCGGGACAGGGAGGAACCTCTATGGCTACACCTTC. Encoded protein: CASSPTRGGTGRNLYGYTF. V and J are TRBV6-5 and TRBJ1-2, with TRBD1 identical over 9 bases. This CDR3 comprises 19 residues. Germline CDR1 reads MNHEY; CDR2 reads SVGAGI. The V gene end was trimmed by 6 bases and the J gene end by 4 bases; junction bases not matched to a gene: 21.

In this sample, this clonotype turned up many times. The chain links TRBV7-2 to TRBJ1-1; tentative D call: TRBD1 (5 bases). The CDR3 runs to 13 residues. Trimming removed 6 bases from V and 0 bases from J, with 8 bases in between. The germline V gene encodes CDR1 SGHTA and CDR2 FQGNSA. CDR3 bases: TGTGCCAGCAGTTCAGGGATGAACACTGAAGCTTTCTTT. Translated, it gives CASSSGMNTEAFF.

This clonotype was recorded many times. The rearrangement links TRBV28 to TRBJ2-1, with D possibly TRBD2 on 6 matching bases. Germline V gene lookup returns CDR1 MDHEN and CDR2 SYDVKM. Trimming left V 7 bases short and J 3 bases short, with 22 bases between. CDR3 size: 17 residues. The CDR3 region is CASIGAGLTINYNEQFF. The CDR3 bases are TGTGCCAGCATTGGGGCGGGACTCACGATAAACTACAATGAGCAGTTCTTC.

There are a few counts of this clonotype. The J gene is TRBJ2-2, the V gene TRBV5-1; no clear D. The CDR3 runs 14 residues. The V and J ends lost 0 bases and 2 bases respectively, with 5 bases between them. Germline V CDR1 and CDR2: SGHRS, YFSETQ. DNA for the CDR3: TGCGCCAGCAGCTTGGGCGGTAACACCGGGGAGCTGTTTTTT. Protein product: CASSLGGNTGELFF.

CDR3 in DNA: TGCAGTGCTAGAAAATCCTTGGGGGGGAGAGACGAGCAGTACTTC. Its protein product is CSARKSLGGRDEQYF. The chain has TRBV20-1 and TRBJ2-7; 7 bases map to TRBD2. This CDR3 contains 15 residues. Germline CDR1 is DFQATT and CDR2 is SNEGSKA (reference sequence). V lost 2 bases and J lost 5; bases outside the gene matches: 12.

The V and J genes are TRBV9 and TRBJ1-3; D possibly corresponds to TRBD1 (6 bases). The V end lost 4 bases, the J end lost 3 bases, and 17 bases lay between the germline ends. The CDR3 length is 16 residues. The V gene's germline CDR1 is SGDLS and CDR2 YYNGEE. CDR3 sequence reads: CASSPAWGRDGNTIYF. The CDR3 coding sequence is TGTGCCAGCAGCCCTGCCTGGGGGCGCGATGGAAACACCATATATTTT.

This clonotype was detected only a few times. In DNA, the CDR3 is TGTGCCAGCAGTTTGACTAGCGGGAGGGCCTACAATGAGCAGTTCTTC. This encodes CASSLTSGRAYNEQFF. V usage is TRBV6-1 and J usage is TRBJ2-1, with 14 bases lining up with TRBD2. Germline values: CDR1 MNHNS, CDR2 SASEGT. The CDR3 is 16 amino acids. V gave up 5 bases and J gave up 2 bases; unmatched junction bases: 2.

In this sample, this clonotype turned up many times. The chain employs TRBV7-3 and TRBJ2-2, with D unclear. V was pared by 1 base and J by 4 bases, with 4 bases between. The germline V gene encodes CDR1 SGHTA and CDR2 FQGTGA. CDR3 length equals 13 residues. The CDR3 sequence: CASSLMGTGELFF. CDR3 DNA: TGTGCCAGCAGCTTAATGGGCACCGGGGAGCTGTTTTTT. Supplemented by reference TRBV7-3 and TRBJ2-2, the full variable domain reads GAGVSQTPSNKVTEKGKYVELRCDPISGHTALYWYRQSLGQGPEFLIYFQGTGAADDSGLPNDRFFAVRPEGSVSTLKIQRTERGDSAVYLCASSLMGTGELFFGEGSRLTVL.

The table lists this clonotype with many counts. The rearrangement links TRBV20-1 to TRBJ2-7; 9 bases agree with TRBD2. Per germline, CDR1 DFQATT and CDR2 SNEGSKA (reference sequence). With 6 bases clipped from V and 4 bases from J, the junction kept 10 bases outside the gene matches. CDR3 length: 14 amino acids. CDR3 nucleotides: TGCAGTGCGGGTTCTAGCGGGGAACGGTACGAGCAGTACTTC. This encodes CSAGSSGERYEQYF.

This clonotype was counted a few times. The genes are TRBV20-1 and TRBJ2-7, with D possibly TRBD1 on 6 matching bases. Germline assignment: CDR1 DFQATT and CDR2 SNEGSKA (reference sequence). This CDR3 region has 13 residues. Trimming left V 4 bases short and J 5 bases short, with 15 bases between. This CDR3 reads CSATKGVTDEQYF. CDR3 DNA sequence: TGCAGTGCTACGAAGGGGGTCACCGACGAGCAGTACTTC.

This CDR3 reads CASSLRGLAGRNTGELFF. CDR3 nucleotide sequence: TGCGCCAGCAGCCTCAGGGGGCTAGCGGGTCGAAACACCGGGGAGCTGTTTTTT. This chain joins TRBV4-1 and TRBJ2-2, with D perhaps assigned TRBD1 or TRBD2 (8 bases each). The germline gives CDR1 MGHRA, CDR2 YSYEKL. The CDR3 is 18 residues long. V lost 4 bases and J lost 2, with 20 bases in between.

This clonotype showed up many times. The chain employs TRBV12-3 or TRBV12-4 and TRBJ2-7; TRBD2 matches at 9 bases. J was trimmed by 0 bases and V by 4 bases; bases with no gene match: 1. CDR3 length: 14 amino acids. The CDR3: CASSSSGVSYEQYF. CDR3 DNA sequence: TGTGCCAGCAGTTCTAGCGGGGTCTCCTACGAGCAGTACTTC.

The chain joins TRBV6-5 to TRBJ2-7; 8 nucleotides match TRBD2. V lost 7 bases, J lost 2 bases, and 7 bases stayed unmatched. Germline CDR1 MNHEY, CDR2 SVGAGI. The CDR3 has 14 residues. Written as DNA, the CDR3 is TGTGCCAGCAAGGCGGGGGGCATCCCCTACGAGCAGTACTTC. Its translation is CASKAGGIPYEQYF.

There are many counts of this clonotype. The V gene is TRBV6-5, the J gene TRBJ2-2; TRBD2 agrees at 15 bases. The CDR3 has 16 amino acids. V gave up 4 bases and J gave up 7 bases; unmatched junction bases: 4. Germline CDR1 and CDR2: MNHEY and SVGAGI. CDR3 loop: CASSWTSGGVSGELFF. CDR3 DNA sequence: TGTGCCAGCAGTTGGACTAGCGGGGGGGTGAGCGGGGAGCTGTTTTTT.

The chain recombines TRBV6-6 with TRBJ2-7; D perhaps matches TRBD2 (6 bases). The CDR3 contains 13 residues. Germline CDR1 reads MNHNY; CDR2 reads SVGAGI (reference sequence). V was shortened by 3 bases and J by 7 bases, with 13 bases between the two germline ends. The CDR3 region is CASSYKGAGEQYF. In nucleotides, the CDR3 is TGTGCCAGCAGTTATAAAGGGGCGGGGGAGCAGTACTTC.

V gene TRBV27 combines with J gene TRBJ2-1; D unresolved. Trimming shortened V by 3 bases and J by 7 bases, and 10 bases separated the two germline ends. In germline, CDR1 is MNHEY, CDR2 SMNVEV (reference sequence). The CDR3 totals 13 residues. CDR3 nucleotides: TGTGCCAGCAGTTTCGTGCCGGCGAATGAGCAGTTCTTC. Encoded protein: CASSFVPANEQFF.

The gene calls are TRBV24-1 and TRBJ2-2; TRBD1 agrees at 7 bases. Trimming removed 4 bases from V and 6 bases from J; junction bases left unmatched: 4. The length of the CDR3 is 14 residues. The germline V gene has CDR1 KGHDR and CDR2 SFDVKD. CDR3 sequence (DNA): TGTGCCACCAGTGACCCTGGGACAGCCGGGGAGCTGTTTTTT. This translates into CATSDPGTAGELFF.

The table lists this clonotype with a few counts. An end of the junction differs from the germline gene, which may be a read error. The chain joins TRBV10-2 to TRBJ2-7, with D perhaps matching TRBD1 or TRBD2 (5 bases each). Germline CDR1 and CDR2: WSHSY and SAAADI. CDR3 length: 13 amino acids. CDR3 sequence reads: CASSEVRRDLYRF. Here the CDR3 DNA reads TGCGCCAGCAGTGAGGTGCGCAGGGACCTTTACCGCTTC.

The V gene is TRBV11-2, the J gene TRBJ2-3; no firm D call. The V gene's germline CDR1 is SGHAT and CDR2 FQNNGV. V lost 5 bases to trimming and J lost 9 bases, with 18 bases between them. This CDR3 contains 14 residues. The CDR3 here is CASSPVGRGQTQYF. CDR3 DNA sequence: TGTGCCAGCAGCCCGGTCGGACGAGGTCAGACGCAGTATTTT.

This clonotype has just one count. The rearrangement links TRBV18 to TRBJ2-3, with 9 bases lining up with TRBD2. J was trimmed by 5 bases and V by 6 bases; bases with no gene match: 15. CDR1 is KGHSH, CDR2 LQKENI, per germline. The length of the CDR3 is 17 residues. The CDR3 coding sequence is TGTGCCAGCTCCCCCCTTCCCGCGGGAGGGCCGGGAGATACGCAGTATTTT. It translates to CASSPLPAGGPGDTQYF.

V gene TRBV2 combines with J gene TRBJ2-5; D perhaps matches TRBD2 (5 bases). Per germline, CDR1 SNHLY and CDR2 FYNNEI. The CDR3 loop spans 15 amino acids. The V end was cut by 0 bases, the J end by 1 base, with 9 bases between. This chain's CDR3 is CASSEAQSGQETQYF. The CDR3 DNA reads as TGTGCCAGCAGTGAAGCGCAGAGCGGCCAAGAGACCCAGTACTTC.

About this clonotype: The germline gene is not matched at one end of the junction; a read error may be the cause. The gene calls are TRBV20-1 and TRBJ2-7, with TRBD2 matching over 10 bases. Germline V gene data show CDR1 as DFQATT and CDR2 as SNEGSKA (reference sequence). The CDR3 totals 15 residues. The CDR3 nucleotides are TGCAGTGCTAGAGCCTCTAGCGGGGGAACCTACGAGCGGTACTTC. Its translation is CSARASSGGTYERYF.

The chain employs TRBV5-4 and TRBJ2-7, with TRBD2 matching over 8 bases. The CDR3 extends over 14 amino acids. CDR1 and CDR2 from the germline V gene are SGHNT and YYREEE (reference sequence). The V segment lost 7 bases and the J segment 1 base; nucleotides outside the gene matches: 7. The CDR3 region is CASSREGSSYEQYF. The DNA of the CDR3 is TGTGCCAGCTCCCGGGAGGGCTCGTCCTACGAGCAGTACTTC.

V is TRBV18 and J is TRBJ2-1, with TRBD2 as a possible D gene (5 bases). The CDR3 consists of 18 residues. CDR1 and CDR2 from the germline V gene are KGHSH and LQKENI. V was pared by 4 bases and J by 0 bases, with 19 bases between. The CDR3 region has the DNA TGTGCCAGCTCACGGCAACGTAACGGAGGTACCTCCTACAATGAGCAGTTCTTC. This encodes CASSRQRNGGTSYNEQFF.

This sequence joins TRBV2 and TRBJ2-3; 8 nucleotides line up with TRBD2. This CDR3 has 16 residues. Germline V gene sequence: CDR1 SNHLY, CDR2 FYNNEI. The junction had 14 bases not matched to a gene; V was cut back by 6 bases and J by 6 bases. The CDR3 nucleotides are TGTGCCAGCAGCGCCGCCGGGACTAGGAATGTGGATACGCAGTATTTT. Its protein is CASSAAGTRNVDTQYF.

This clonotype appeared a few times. The CDR3 nucleotides are TGCAGCGTCCGGCAGGGCACTGAAGCTTTCTTT. Amino acid sequence: CSVRQGTEAFF. V and J are TRBV29-1 and TRBJ1-1, with D maybe TRBD1 (5 bases). V lost 6 bases, J lost 4 bases, and 9 bases lay in between. Germline-derived CDR1 and CDR2 are SQVTM and ANQGSEA. The CDR3 is 11 amino acids.

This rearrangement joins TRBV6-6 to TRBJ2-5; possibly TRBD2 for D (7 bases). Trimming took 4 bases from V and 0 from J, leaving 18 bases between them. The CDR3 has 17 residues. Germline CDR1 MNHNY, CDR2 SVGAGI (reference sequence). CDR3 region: CASSSTRGGAHQETQYF. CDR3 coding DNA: TGTGCCAGCAGTTCCACAAGGGGGGGGGCTCACCAAGAGACCCAGTACTTC.

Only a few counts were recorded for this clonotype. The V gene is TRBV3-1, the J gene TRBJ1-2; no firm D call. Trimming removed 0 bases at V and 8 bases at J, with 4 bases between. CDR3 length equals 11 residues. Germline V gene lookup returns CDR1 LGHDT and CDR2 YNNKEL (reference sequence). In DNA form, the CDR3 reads TGTGCCAGCAGCCAAGATCGCGGCTACACCTTC. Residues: CASSQDRGYTF.

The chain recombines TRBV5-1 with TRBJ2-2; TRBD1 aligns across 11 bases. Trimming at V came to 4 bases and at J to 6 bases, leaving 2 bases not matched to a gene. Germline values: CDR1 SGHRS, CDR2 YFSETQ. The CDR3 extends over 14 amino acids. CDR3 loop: CASSLGQGAGELFF. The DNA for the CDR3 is TGCGCCAGCAGCCTGGGACAGGGGGCCGGGGAGCTGTTTTTT.

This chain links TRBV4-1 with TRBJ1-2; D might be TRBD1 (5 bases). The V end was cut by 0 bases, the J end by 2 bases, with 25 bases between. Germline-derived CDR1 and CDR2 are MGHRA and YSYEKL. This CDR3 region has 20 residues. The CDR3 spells CASSQDLRGSKGQSNYGYTF. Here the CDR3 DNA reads TGCGCCAGCAGCCAAGATCTACGGGGGTCCAAAGGGCAATCAAACTATGGCTACACCTTC.